One sample yielded the 20 T cell receptor beta chains listed below, sequenced in a study of identical twins. TCRdb ran MiXCR on the 5' RACE reads and lists one entry per CDR3 protein. The sample lists 420,000 or so distinct CDR3 sequences; about 18% were seen once. Sequences were obtained from naive T cells sorted from blood. The receptor set was obtained from a man over 45 in good health.

This clonotype came up many times. The J gene is TRBJ2-1, the V gene TRBV12-3 or TRBV12-4; D might be TRBD2 (7 bases). Trimming took off 1 base at V and 8 bases at J, with 21 bases between the two ends. The CDR3 sequence is 17 residues long. The CDR3 DNA reads TGTGCCAGCAGTTTAGGAGTCAGTGGGGGGGCCACGGATGAGCAGTTCTTC. This translates into CASSLGVSGGATDEQFF.

The chain combines TRBV5-1 with TRBJ2-2, with D unresolved. Germline V gene lookup returns CDR1 SGHRS and CDR2 YFSETQ. V was clipped by 0 bases and J by 4 bases, with 10 bases between them. This CDR3 spans 15 amino acids. CDR3 region: CASSLGRSSTGELFF. The CDR3 region has the DNA TGCGCCAGCAGCTTGGGTCGGTCAAGCACCGGGGAGCTGTTTTTT. Supplemented by reference TRBV5-1 and TRBJ2-2, the full variable domain reads KAGVTQTPRYLIKTRGQQVTLSCSPISGHRSVSWYQQTPGQGLQFLFEYFSETQRNKGNFPGRFSGRQFSNSRSEMNVSTLELGDSALYLCASSLGRSSTGELFFGEGSRLTVL.

Many counts were recorded for this clonotype. The chain carries TRBV5-1 and TRBJ2-3; D not certain. Germline CDR1 reads SGHRS; CDR2 reads YFSETQ. The CDR3 runs 14 residues. Trimming removed 0 bases from V and 5 bases from J, with 10 bases in between. The chain's CDR3 is CASSLAVEIDTQYF. Written as DNA, the CDR3 is TGCGCCAGCAGCTTGGCCGTTGAGATAGATACGCAGTATTTT.

DNA of the CDR3: TGCAGCGTTGCTCCGTCGGGGAGCTCCTACGAGCAGTACTTC. Residues: CSVAPSGSSYEQYF. The rearrangement uses TRBV29-1 and TRBJ2-7; maybe TRBD2 (5 bases). The CDR3 runs 14 residues. V lost 4 bases and J lost 0, with 13 bases in between. The germline V gene has CDR1 SQVTM and CDR2 ANQGSEA.

This chain joins TRBV15 and TRBJ2-5; D uncertain. This CDR3 has 15 amino acids. The ends were cut back, 0 bases at V and 9 bases at J, with 17 bases in the middle. Germline V gives CDR1 LNHNV, CDR2 YYDKDF (reference sequence). In DNA form, the CDR3 reads TGTGCCACCAGCAGAGACCTGGACCCCGGCGCGGCCCAGTACTTC. Translating gives CATSRDLDPGAAQYF.

This chain connects TRBV6-1 to TRBJ2-1, with 16 bases aligning to TRBD2. Germline CDR1 reads MNHNS; CDR2 reads SASEGT. V lost 6 bases to trimming and J lost 6 bases; unmatched junction nucleotides: 14. The CDR3 contains 19 residues. Here the CDR3 reads CASSQGLAGGRYVFNEQFF. The CDR3 DNA is TGTGCCAGCAGCCAGGGACTAGCGGGAGGGCGGTATGTTTTCAATGAGCAGTTCTTC.

This rearrangement joins TRBV6-5 to TRBJ1-5; a weak D match, TRBD1 (6 bases). CDR1 is MNHEY and CDR2 is SVGAGI in the germline V gene. Trimming cost V 0 bases and J 10 bases, with 10 bases left between them. This CDR3 contains 13 residues. CDR3 in DNA: TGTGCCAGCAGTTACTCCCAGACAGGTCCCCAGCATTTT. Protein product: CASSYSQTGPQHF.

There are a few counts of this clonotype. This sequence joins TRBV7-8 and TRBJ1-6; perhaps TRBD1 as D (6 bases). Trimming stripped 1 base from V and 8 bases from J, with 18 bases between. Germline CDR1 reads SGHVS; CDR2 reads FQNEAQ. The CDR3 totals 17 residues. For the CDR3, the DNA is TGTGCCAGCAGCTTAGTCGTGAGGACAGAATCCTATTCACCCCTCCACTTT. It translates to CASSLVVRTESYSPLHF.

The chain links TRBV12-3 or TRBV12-4 to TRBJ2-7, with D perhaps matching TRBD1 (6 bases). The V and J ends lost 6 bases and 1 base respectively, with 13 bases between them. The CDR3 contains 14 residues. The CDR3 nucleotides are TGTGCCAGCAGAGATAACAGGGAATCCTACGAGCAGTACTTC. It is translated as CASRDNRESYEQYF.

This clonotype was counted many times. The chain combines TRBV29-1 with TRBJ1-5; TRBD1 matches at 11 bases. The germline gives CDR1 SQVTM, CDR2 ANQGSEA. V lost 6 bases and J lost 5; bases outside the gene matches: 3. The CDR3 consists of 13 residues. CDR3 in amino acids: CSVGTGGDQPQHF. DNA for the CDR3: TGCAGCGTCGGGACAGGGGGAGATCAGCCCCAGCATTTT.

This clonotype was counted at least ten times. The chain joins TRBV28 to TRBJ2-3; D is uncertain. Per germline, CDR1 MDHEN and CDR2 SYDVKM. The CDR3 is made up of 13 amino acids. Trimming stripped 1 base from V and 2 bases from J, with 4 bases between. The CDR3 is CASSLSPTDTQYF. In DNA form, the CDR3 reads TGTGCCAGCAGTTTATCCCCCACAGATACGCAGTATTTT. Using reference TRBV28 and TRBJ2-3 for the parts outside the CDR3, the full variable domain is DVKVTQSSRYLVKRTGEKVFLECVQDMDHENMFWYRQDPGLGLRLIYFSYDVKMKEKGDIPEGYSVSREKKERFSLILESASTNQTSMYLCASSLSPTDTQYFGPGTRLTVL.

This clonotype was counted ten times or more. The chain's CDR3 is CASSLHQGGYGYTF. The CDR3 coding sequence is TGTGCCAGCAGCTTGCACCAGGGTGGCTATGGCTACACCTTC. V gene TRBV5-6 combines with J gene TRBJ1-2, with D perhaps TRBD1 (5 bases). This CDR3 region has 14 residues. Germline V lookup: CDR1 SGHDT, CDR2 YYEEEE. Trimming shortened V by 1 base and J by 4 bases, and 11 bases separated the two germline ends.

This clonotype was picked up a small number of times. The rearrangement links TRBV29-1 to TRBJ2-7; D tentatively fits TRBD1 or TRBD2 (5 bases each). Deletions cut 7 bases from V and 5 bases from J, with 15 bases between. The CDR3 has 12 residues. The germline V gene encodes CDR1 SQVTM and CDR2 ANQGSEA. CDR3 DNA sequence: TGCAGCGCGTCGTGGGGGAACGACGAGCAGTACTTC. This codes for CSASWGNDEQYF.

This clonotype appeared many times. This chain uses TRBV18 with TRBJ2-6; D not certain. Germline V lookup: CDR1 KGHSH, CDR2 LQKENI. This CDR3 has 14 residues. Trimming pared 8 bases from V and 2 bases from J, leaving 10 bases between. Written as DNA, the CDR3 is TGTGCCAGCGGAGAAAGCACTGGGGCCAACGTCCTGACTTTC. It yields the protein CASGESTGANVLTF.

The chain uses TRBV20-1 and TRBJ2-7, with a weak D call TRBD1 (6 bases). V gave up 3 bases and J gave up 7 bases, with 22 bases separating them. The V gene's germline CDR1 is DFQATT and CDR2 SNEGSKA (reference sequence). This CDR3 contains 15 residues. The chain's CDR3 is CSARDRFQGPSEQYF. In DNA, the CDR3 is TGCAGTGCTAGGGATCGTTTCCAGGGGCCCTCGGAGCAGTACTTC.

As regards this clonotype: A much more abundant neighbour one base away suggests this may be a read error. The chain carries TRBV18 and TRBJ1-5; D is ambiguous. The germline gives CDR1 KGHSH, CDR2 LQKENI. Trimming shortened V by 7 bases and J by 0 bases, and 16 bases separated the two germline ends. The CDR3 runs 16 residues. CDR3 residues: CASLPQTAYSNQPQHF. CDR3 bases: TGTGCCAGCTTACCTCAAACGGCGTATAGCAATCAGCCCCAGCATTTT.

J is TRBJ2-5 and V is TRBV6-1, with 7 bases fitting TRBD1. The V gene end was trimmed by 6 bases and the J gene end by 2 bases; junction bases not matched to a gene: 9. Germline V gene lookup returns CDR1 MNHNS and CDR2 SASEGT. CDR3 size: 15 residues. The CDR3 sequence is CASSPRDSRQETQYF. CDR3 coding DNA: TGTGCCAGCAGCCCCCGGGACAGCCGTCAAGAGACCCAGTACTTC.

CDR3 loop: CASSLYGGEETQYF. The CDR3, as DNA: TGCGCCAGCAGCTTGTACGGGGGTGAGGAGACCCAGTACTTC. The J gene is TRBJ2-5, the V gene TRBV5-1; maybe TRBD2 (6 bases). The CDR3 is 14 amino acids. V lost 1 base to trimming and J lost 5 bases, with 12 bases between them. Germline V lookup: CDR1 SGHRS, CDR2 YFSETQ.

This clonotype was seen a few times. This chain uses TRBV11-2 with TRBJ2-3, with D tentatively TRBD2 (6 bases). V lost 5 bases and J 8 bases, leaving 23 bases between the germline ends. Germline CDR1 reads SGHAT; CDR2 reads FQNNGV. The CDR3 is 16 residues long. The CDR3 DNA is TGTGCCAGCAGCCAAACTAGCAGAGGGCACAGACCTACGCAGTATTTT. It codes for CASSQTSRGHRPTQYF.

V usage is TRBV7-6 and J usage is TRBJ2-7; TRBD1 matches at 10 bases. Trimming at V came to 5 bases and at J to 7 bases, leaving 20 bases not matched to a gene. CDR1 is SGHVS, CDR2 FNYEAQ, per germline. The CDR3 is 18 residues long. The CDR3 coding sequence is TGTGCCAGCAGCAAACGACCTAGCGGACAGGGGGAGACGGGAGAGCAGTACTTC. Residues: CASSKRPSGQGETGEQYF. The variable domain in full, completed from reference TRBV7-6 and TRBJ2-7, reads GAGVSQSPRYKVTKRGQDVALRCDPISGHVSLYWYRQALGQGPEFLTYFNYEAQQDKSGLPNDRFSAERPEGSISTLTIQRTEQRDSAMYRCASSKRPSGQGETGEQYFGPGTRLTVT.